These 4 T cell receptor beta chains were sequenced from one sample in a study of neurological immune-mediated disorders (dated 2019 in TCRdb). Libraries were made using 5' RACE. The reads were generated on an Illumina HiSeq 2500. TCRdb reprocessed the public reads (quality trimming at Q25 with fastp, clone calling with MiXCR) and kept in-frame beta chains. When rows share a CDR3 protein, they turn into one entry using the most common DNA and genes. The sample data list about 66,000 distinct CDR3 sequences, and less than 5.5% of these were observed just once. The ten biggest clones cover around 6.9% of the sample. Input material: PBMCs. These receptors were collected from a man aged 25 to 45 with multiple sclerosis.

This clonotype was counted ten times or more. The V and J genes are TRBV10-3 and TRBJ2-5; 9 nucleotides agree with TRBD1. The CDR3 has 19 amino acids. From germline, CDR1 is ENHRY and CDR2 SYGVKD. The V gene end was trimmed by 3 bases and the J gene end by 4 bases; junction bases not matched to a gene: 18. CDR3 in DNA: TGTGCCATCAGTGAACCCTTAGGGACAACAGGGGGCCGGGGAGAGACCCAGTACTTC. It yields the protein CAISEPLGTTGGRGETQYF.

This clonotype was seen many times. The J gene is TRBJ2-3, the V gene TRBV9, with D perhaps matching TRBD2 (5 bases). Deletions cut 3 bases from V and 0 bases from J, with 14 bases between. Germline lookup yields CDR1 SGDLS and CDR2 YYNGEE. The CDR3 sequence is 16 residues long. The CDR3: CASSGRGPASTDTQYF. The CDR3 nucleotides are TGTGCCAGCAGCGGCCGAGGGCCGGCTAGCACAGATACGCAGTATTTT.

Ten or more counts support this clonotype. V and J are TRBV20-1 and TRBJ1-1; the D is unclear. The CDR3 is 12 residues long. The germline V gene has CDR1 DFQATT and CDR2 SNEGSKA (reference sequence). V gave up 0 bases and J gave up 10 bases, with 12 bases separating them. CDR3 DNA sequence: TGCAGTGCTAGAGAACCCCTCACGGGAGCTTTCTTT. It translates to CSAREPLTGAFF.

This clonotype was seen a single time. A read error may explain this, as a much larger clone is one base away. The chain employs TRBV7-9 and TRBJ1-1, with D tentatively TRBD1 (5 bases). Germline V CDR1 and CDR2: SEHNR, FQNEAQ (reference sequence). The CDR3 has 15 residues. CDR3 bases: TGTGCCAACAGCCCAGGGAGCAGCATGAACACTGAAGCTTTCTTT. This encodes CANSPGSSMNTEAFF.